This section outlines one T cell receptor (beta chain) sequence together with its context. The antigen is not known. CD4+CD45RO+CD25- cells were isolated as memory CD4+ T cells. Study results and limitations: The larger-cohort validation was restricted to a single TCR beta V-J rearrangement rather than whole repertoires.

V was clipped by 4 bases and J by 6 bases; unmatched bases: 11. CDR3 length: 16 residues. Germline CDR1 SGDLS, CDR2 YYNGEE. Constant-region reverse primers amplified full-length variable regions, followed by semi-nested Nested Universal Primer A PCR. TCRdb processed the 5' RACE reads anew with MiXCR; each CDR3 protein has one entry. The data contain some 44,000 distinct CDR3 sequences, around 28% of them seen just once; the ten biggest clones take up 4% to 4.5%. The V call is TRBV9, the J call TRBJ2-3, with 10 positions matching TRBD2. This TCR was recovered from a female donor with breast cancer. The sequencing sample was made of tumor-infiltrating memory CD4+ T cells sorted from the breast tumor. Subset here: memory CD4+ T cells, CD4+CD45RO+CD25-. CDR3 loop: CASSRASGRWADTQYF. CDR3 in DNA: TGTGCCAGCAGCAGGGCTAGCGGGAGATGGGCGGATACGCAGTATTTT.